One sample yielded the 17 T cell receptor beta chains listed below, sequenced in a study of OX40 agonist ivuxolimab in advanced cancers. The method was immunoSEQ multiplex PCR; TCRdb's version includes in-frame clones alone and lacks a portion of them. The table shows 92,000 or so clones, with about 84% occurring only once. Sequencing was performed on CD4+ or CD8+ T cells sorted from blood, taken in a trial of the OX40 agonist ivuxolimab. The receptor source for this set is an adult with an advanced solid tumor such as melanoma, head and neck, liver or kidney cancer.

This clone is medium-sized by share. This chain links TRBV7-6 with TRBJ2-5; 9 bases match TRBD2. Trimming cost V 3 bases and J 2 bases; bases outside gene matches: 7. There are 16 residues in the CDR3. The V gene's germline CDR1 is SGHVS and CDR2 FNYEAQ. The CDR3: CASSFQTSGKQETQYF. For the CDR3, the DNA is TGTGCCAGCAGCTTCCAGACTAGCGGAAAACAAGAGACCCAGTACTTC.

The chain recombines TRBV19 with TRBJ2-6, with 8 nucleotides matching TRBD2. CDR3 length equals 15 residues. The V segment lost 6 bases and the J segment 3 bases; nucleotides outside the gene matches: 4. Germline V gives CDR1 LNHDA, CDR2 SQIVND (reference sequence). CDR3 protein: CASRPGGYGANVLTF. The DNA of the CDR3 is TGTGCCAGTAGGCCGGGAGGGTATGGGGCCAACGTCCTGACTTTC.

The chain couples TRBV19 to TRBJ2-7, with 8 bases matching TRBD2. Germline assignment: CDR1 LNHDA and CDR2 SQIVND (reference sequence). V dropped 5 bases and J dropped 3; count of bases not matched to a gene: 3. The CDR3 loop spans 13 amino acids. CDR3 sequence: CASSAGTSYEQYF. CDR3 DNA sequence: TGTGCCAGTAGTGCCGGGACTAGCTACGAGCAGTACTTC.

This clone was seen just once. This chain connects TRBV19 to TRBJ2-1; 7 positions agree with TRBD1. Germline CDR1 LNHDA, CDR2 SQIVND (reference sequence). V gave up 8 bases and J gave up 4 bases; unmatched junction bases: 8. The CDR3 consists of 14 residues. CDR3: CASHPTGTYNEQFF. The CDR3 nucleotides are TGTGCCAGTCACCCGACAGGGACGTACAATGAGCAGTTCTTC.

This chain links TRBV9 with TRBJ2-5, with a tentative D call TRBD2 (7 bases). Germline V CDR1 and CDR2: SGDLS, YYNGEE. This CDR3 has 14 residues. The V and J ends lost 3 bases and 5 bases respectively, with 14 bases between them. As DNA, the CDR3 is TGTGCCAGCAGCGAGGGGGGGACTCTGGAGACCCAGTACTTC. It codes for CASSEGGTLETQYF. Full variable domain (rest looked up from reference TRBV9 and TRBJ2-5): DSGVTQTPKHLITATGQRVTLRCSPRSGDLSVYWYQQSLDQGLQFLIQYYNGEERAKGNILERFSAQQFPDLHSELNLSSLELGDSALYFCASSEGGTLETQYFGPGTRLLVL.

In its sample, this clone was seen once. This sequence joins TRBV4-2 and TRBJ1-2; 9 bases agree with TRBD1. The CDR3 has 15 residues. Germline-derived CDR1 and CDR2 are LGHNA and YNFKEQ. Trimming removed 0 bases from V and 4 bases from J; junction bases left unmatched: 3. For the CDR3, the DNA is TGTGCCAGCAGCCAAGATGGGACAGGGTCCTATGGCTACACCTTC. The encoded protein is CASSQDGTGSYGYTF.

V and J are TRBV28 and TRBJ2-5, with 7 bases matching TRBD2. The CDR3 loop spans 13 amino acids. Germline V lookup: CDR1 MDHEN, CDR2 SYDVKM. V lost 1 base, J lost 5 bases, and 1 base stayed unmatched. The DNA of the CDR3 is TGTGCCAGCAGTTTATACGGGAGGGAGACCCAGTACTTC. Translating it yields CASSLYGRETQYF.

In this sample, this clone turned up a few times. The V call is TRBV10-3, the J call TRBJ1-1; 8 bases fit TRBD1. The CDR3 consists of 13 residues. With 7 bases clipped from V and 1 base from J, the junction kept 2 bases outside the gene matches. The germline gives CDR1 ENHRY, CDR2 SYGVKD. As DNA, the CDR3 is TGTGCCATCATCGGACAGGGGAACACTGAAGCTTTCTTT. Protein: CAIIGQGNTEAFF.

This chain connects TRBV20-1 to TRBJ2-3; D gene unclear. Trimming shortened V by 6 bases and J by 7 bases, and 11 bases separated the two germline ends. Germline CDR1 is DFQATT and CDR2 is SNEGSKA (reference sequence). This CDR3 contains 11 residues. The CDR3 DNA reads as TGCAGTGCAAACGTCGAATATACGCAGTATTTT. It codes for CSANVEYTQYF.

The CDR3 DNA reads TGCGCCAGCAGCCAAGAAGGGACAGGGGGGGCCGGGGAGCTGTTTTTT. Translating it yields CASSQEGTGGAGELFF. V gene TRBV4-3 combines with J gene TRBJ2-2; 11 bases agree with TRBD1. From germline, CDR1 is LGHNA and CDR2 YSLEER. J was trimmed by 6 bases and V by 0 bases; bases with no gene match: 3. The CDR3 extends over 16 amino acids.

This clone was detected once. The chain employs TRBV15 and TRBJ1-2; no definite D call. Trimming pared 5 bases from V and 4 bases from J, leaving 14 bases between. CDR1 and CDR2 from the germline V gene are LNHNV and YYDKDF (reference sequence). The CDR3 contains 14 residues. The CDR3 DNA reads as TGTGCCACCAGCCTCGAGCAGCACTCCTATGGCTACACCTTC. Its protein product is CATSLEQHSYGYTF.

This chain uses TRBV5-1 with TRBJ2-1; TRBD2 agrees at 12 bases. From germline, CDR1 is SGHRS and CDR2 YFSETQ. This CDR3 has 15 amino acids. With 3 bases clipped from V and 7 bases from J, the junction kept 5 bases outside the gene matches. CDR3 DNA sequence: TGCGCCAGCAGCTCCGGGACTAGCGGGCATAATGAGCAGTTCTTC. As protein: CASSSGTSGHNEQFF.

The J gene is TRBJ1-1, the V gene TRBV5-1, with D uncertain. From germline, CDR1 is SGHRS and CDR2 YFSETQ. This CDR3 has 16 amino acids. Trimming pared 6 bases from V and 1 base from J, leaving 19 bases between. The CDR3 sequence: CASIGGDLTQNTEAFF. CDR3 bases: TGCGCCAGCATAGGAGGAGATCTGACACAGAACACTGAAGCTTTCTTT.

The CDR3 spells CASSEFATGVTSYNEQFF. The CDR3 DNA is TGTGCCAGCAGTGAATTTGCGACAGGGGTCACCTCTTACAATGAGCAGTTCTTC. The chain recombines TRBV6-1 with TRBJ2-1, with 8 bases that match TRBD1. With V trimmed by 2 bases and J by 4 bases, 13 bases remained unmatched. Germline V gene data show CDR1 as MNHNS and CDR2 as SASEGT. The CDR3 spans 18 residues.

This clone was counted a single time. The chain employs TRBV6-6 and TRBJ2-5; D could derive from TRBD1 or TRBD2 (5 bases each). V was pared by 7 bases and J by 7 bases, with 13 bases between. This CDR3 has 12 amino acids. Looked up from germline, CDR1 is MNHNY and CDR2 is SVGAGI (reference sequence). CDR3 residues: CASTGQAGTQYF. The DNA for the CDR3 is TGTGCCAGCACGGGGCAGGCCGGGACCCAGTACTTC.

This clone appeared once. The V and J genes are TRBV7-6 and TRBJ1-6, with 7 bases fitting TRBD1. The CDR3 spans 16 residues. V shed 1 base, J shed 5 bases, and the junction held 5 bases outside the gene matches. Germline lookup yields CDR1 SGHVS and CDR2 FNYEAQ. CDR3 sequence reads: CASSLGYRGNNSPLHF. In DNA form, the CDR3 reads TGTGCCAGCAGCTTAGGGTACAGGGGAAATAATTCACCCCTCCACTTT.

V gene TRBV7-2 combines with J gene TRBJ2-7, with 8 positions matching TRBD2. The CDR3 runs 16 residues. The ends lost 7 bases at V and 4 bases at J; junction bases unmatched: 15. Germline CDR1 reads SGHTA; CDR2 reads FQGNSA. CDR3 amino acids: CASTPRSVGGGYEQYF. In DNA, the CDR3 is TGTGCCAGCACCCCGAGGTCGGTTGGCGGGGGGTACGAGCAGTACTTC.